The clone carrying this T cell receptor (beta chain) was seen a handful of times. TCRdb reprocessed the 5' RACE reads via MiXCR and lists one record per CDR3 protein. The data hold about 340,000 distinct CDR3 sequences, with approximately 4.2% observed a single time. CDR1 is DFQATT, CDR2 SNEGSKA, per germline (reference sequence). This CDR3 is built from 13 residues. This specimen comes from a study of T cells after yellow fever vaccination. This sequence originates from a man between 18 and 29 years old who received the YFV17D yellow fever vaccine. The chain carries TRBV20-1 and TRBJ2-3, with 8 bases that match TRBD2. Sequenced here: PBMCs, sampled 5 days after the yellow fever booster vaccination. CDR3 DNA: TGCAGCTATCCCGGGGGGGCCGTGGATACGCAGTATTTT. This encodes CSYPGGAVDTQYF.